A single sample gave rise to the 11 T cell receptor beta chains below, sequenced in a study of OX40 agonist ivuxolimab in advanced cancers. Produced via immunoSEQ multiplex PCR; TCRdb's table is partial and in-frame only. The sample yields fewer than 35,000 clones, 85% to 95% seen once. The sample was CD4+ or CD8+ T cells sorted from blood, taken in a trial of the OX40 agonist ivuxolimab. Every receptor here comes from an adult with an advanced solid tumor such as melanoma, head and neck, liver or kidney cancer.

The CDR3 DNA sequence: TGTGCCAGCTCCACGGACTTAGGGAGCCCCGGGGAGCTGTTTTTT. Translating it yields CASSTDLGSPGELFF. The chain carries TRBV28 and TRBJ2-2; maybe TRBD2 (5 bases). This CDR3 is 15 amino acids long. Germline CDR1 reads MDHEN; CDR2 reads SYDVKM. The germline V and J ends were trimmed by 8 bases and 6 bases, with 19 bases remaining between them.

As for this clone: This sample also contains other DNA sequences that code for the same CDR3. This rearrangement joins TRBV27 to TRBJ1-1; D unresolved. The CDR3 runs 14 residues. Trimming took off 3 bases at V and 0 bases at J, with 8 bases between the two ends. Germline assignment: CDR1 MNHEY and CDR2 SMNVEV (reference sequence). The CDR3 DNA sequence: TGTGCCAGCAGTTTTGGAGGTATGAACACTGAAGCTTTCTTT. Residues: CASSFGGMNTEAFF.

The rearrangement uses TRBV4-3 and TRBJ2-5; TRBD2 matches at 9 bases. Germline V lookup: CDR1 LGHNA, CDR2 YSLEER. CDR3 length: 17 amino acids. V dropped 0 bases and J dropped 1; count of bases not matched to a gene: 6. CDR3 sequence: CASSQDPDSGGQETQYF. CDR3 coding DNA: TGCGCCAGCAGCCAAGACCCCGATAGCGGGGGCCAAGAGACCCAGTACTTC.

The sample holds a few counts of this clone. J is TRBJ2-7 and V is TRBV11-2; D perhaps matches TRBD2 (7 bases). This CDR3 is 17 amino acids long. V shed 1 base and J shed 2 bases, with 18 bases lying between them. Germline V gives CDR1 SGHAT, CDR2 FQNNGV. The CDR3 DNA follows: TGTGCCAGCAGCTTAGGGGAGGGCGGGGGCAGTCCCTACGAGCAGTACGTC. It encodes CASSLGEGGGSPYEQYV.

This sequence joins TRBV7-9 and TRBJ2-5; 7 bases are a match to TRBD1. Per germline, CDR1 SEHNR and CDR2 FQNEAQ (reference sequence). The CDR3 runs to 14 residues. The V and J ends lost 5 bases and 0 bases, in that order; junction bases with no gene match: 3. CDR3: CASSRDSNQETQYF. CDR3 sequence (DNA): TGTGCCAGCAGCCGGGACAGTAACCAAGAGACCCAGTACTTC.

The chain combines TRBV7-9 with TRBJ2-1; TRBD2 matches 9 bases. The V segment lost 5 bases and the J segment 9 bases; nucleotides outside the gene matches: 11. The CDR3 sequence is 15 residues long. Germline CDR1 reads SEHNR; CDR2 reads FQNEAQ (reference sequence). The CDR3 sequence is CASSALVAGAIEQFF. Here the CDR3 DNA reads TGTGCCAGCAGCGCGCTGGTAGCGGGAGCGATTGAGCAGTTCTTC.

This chain joins TRBV11-2 and TRBJ1-1, with D possibly TRBD1 on 6 matching bases. Per the germline V gene, CDR1 is SGHAT and CDR2 is FQNNGV. The CDR3 is 14 amino acids. Trimming removed 5 bases from V and 1 base from J, with 11 bases in between. CDR3 sequence (DNA): TGTGCCAGCAGCCCCTTAGGGGGGAACACTGAAGCTTTCTTT. It yields the protein CASSPLGGNTEAFF.

This chain joins TRBV19 and TRBJ2-1; TRBD2 matches at 10 bases. Per germline, CDR1 LNHDA and CDR2 SQIVND (reference sequence). The CDR3 is 15 amino acids. V was clipped by 5 bases and J by 6 bases; unmatched bases: 7. CDR3 in DNA: TGTGCCAGTAGTGCTGGGACTAGCGCTGTCAATGAGCAGTTCTTC. This encodes CASSAGTSAVNEQFF.

V is TRBV7-3 and J is TRBJ1-5, with a tentative D call TRBD1 (6 bases). The CDR3 sequence is 17 residues long. Trimming stripped 3 bases from V and 1 base from J, with 16 bases between. Germline V gene data show CDR1 as SGHTA and CDR2 as FQGTGA. The CDR3 protein is CASSFKMGALSNQPQHF. CDR3 sequence (DNA): TGTGCCAGCAGCTTTAAAATGGGGGCTCTCAGCAATCAGCCCCAGCATTTT.

This chain joins TRBV4-1 and TRBJ2-7; D gene ambiguous. The CDR3 is 15 residues long. The V end was cut by 4 bases, the J end by 1 base, with 14 bases between. Germline assignment: CDR1 MGHRA and CDR2 YSYEKL. CDR3: CASSLQSFGSYEQYV. In DNA form, the CDR3 reads TGCGCCAGCAGCCTCCAGAGTTTCGGGTCCTACGAGCAGTACGTC.

The CDR3, as DNA: TGTGCCAGTAGTATGGTTGGGCAGCTGTACTTTTATGGCTACACCTTC. Encoded protein: CASSMVGQLYFYGYTF. This rearrangement joins TRBV19 to TRBJ1-2; D remains ambiguous. Trimming shortened V by 3 bases and J by 5 bases, and 19 bases separated the two germline ends. This CDR3 spans 16 amino acids. CDR1 and CDR2 from the germline V gene are LNHDA and SQIVND (reference sequence).